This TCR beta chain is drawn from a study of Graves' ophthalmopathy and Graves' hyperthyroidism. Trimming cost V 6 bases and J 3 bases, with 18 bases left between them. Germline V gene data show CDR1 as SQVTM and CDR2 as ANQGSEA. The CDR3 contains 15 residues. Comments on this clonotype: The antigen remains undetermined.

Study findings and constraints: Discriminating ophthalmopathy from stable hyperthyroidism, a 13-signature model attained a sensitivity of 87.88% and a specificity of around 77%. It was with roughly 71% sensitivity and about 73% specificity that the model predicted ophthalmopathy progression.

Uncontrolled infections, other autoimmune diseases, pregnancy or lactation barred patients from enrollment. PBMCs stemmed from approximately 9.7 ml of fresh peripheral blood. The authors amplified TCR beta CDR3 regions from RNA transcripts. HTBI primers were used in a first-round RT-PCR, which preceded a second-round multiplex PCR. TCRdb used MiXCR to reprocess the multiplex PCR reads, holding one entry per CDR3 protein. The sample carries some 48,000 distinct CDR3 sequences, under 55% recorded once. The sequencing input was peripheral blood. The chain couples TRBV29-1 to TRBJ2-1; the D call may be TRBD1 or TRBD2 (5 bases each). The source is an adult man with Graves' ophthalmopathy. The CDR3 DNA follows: TGCAGCGTCACCGAGGGGCGGGTGATCTACAATGAGCAGTTCTTC. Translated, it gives CSVTEGRVIYNEQFF.